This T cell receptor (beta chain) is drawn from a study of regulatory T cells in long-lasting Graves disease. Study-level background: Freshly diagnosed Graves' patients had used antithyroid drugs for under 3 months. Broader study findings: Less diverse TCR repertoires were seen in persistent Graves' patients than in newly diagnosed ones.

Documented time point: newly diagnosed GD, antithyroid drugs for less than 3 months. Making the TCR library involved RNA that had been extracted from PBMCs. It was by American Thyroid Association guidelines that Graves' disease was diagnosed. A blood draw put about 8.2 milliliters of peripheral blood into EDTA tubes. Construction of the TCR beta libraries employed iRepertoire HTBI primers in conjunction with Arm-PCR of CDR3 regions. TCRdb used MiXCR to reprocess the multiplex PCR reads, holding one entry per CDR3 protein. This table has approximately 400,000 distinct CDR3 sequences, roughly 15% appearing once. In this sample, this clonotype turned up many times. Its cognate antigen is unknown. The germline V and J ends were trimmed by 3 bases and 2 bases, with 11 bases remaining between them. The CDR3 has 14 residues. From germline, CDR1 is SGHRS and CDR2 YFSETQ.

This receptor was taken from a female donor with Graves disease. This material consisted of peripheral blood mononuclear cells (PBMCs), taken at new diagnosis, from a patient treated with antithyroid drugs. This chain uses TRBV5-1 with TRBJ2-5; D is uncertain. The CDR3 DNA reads TGCGCCAGCAGCTCACAACAAGAACAAGAGACCCAGTACTTC. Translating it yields CASSSQQEQETQYF.